Here is one T cell receptor (beta chain) with its context. This CDR3 comprises 14 residues. Trimming pared 5 bases from V and 4 bases from J, leaving 15 bases between. The germline V gene encodes CDR1 SGHVS and CDR2 FQNEAQ. The data are from a study of cytomegalovirus exposure and HLA in healthy donors. Researchers ran the PCR with 60 Vbeta and 13 Jbeta primers. Generated by immunoSEQ multiplex PCR, the TCRdb table keeps only in-frame clones and is missing some. This table holds roughly 140,000 clones, roughly 65% found once. The sample was PBMCs. The chain has TRBV7-8 and TRBJ2-7; TRBD1 might be the D (6 bases). This receptor was obtained from a woman in her twenties or thirties in good health and CMV-seronegative. CDR3 sequence: CASSTPGVEYEQYV. The CDR3 DNA reads as TGTGCCAGCAGCACCCCAGGGGTTGAATACGAGCAGTACGTC.